This T cell receptor beta chain came from a study of naive and memory T cell subsets. On this clonotype itself: Its antigen is still unknown.

Findings and caveats of the study: Gini index rose across naive, CM, EM and EMRA in CD4 and CD8.

Both TRBC1 and TRBC2 were covered by a beta constant-region primer of two equimolar oligonucleotides. Ligation attached a single-stranded oligonucleotide with a 12-nucleotide UMI and the SP2 primer to the cDNA 3' end. In TCRdb, the UMI-ligation and nested PCR reads were re-called with MiXCR into one record per CDR3 protein. Altogether about 150,000 distinct CDR3 sequences are present, about 15% being singletons, with the ten largest covering about 0.15%. Separate alpha and beta amplification began at the second PCR step. Cells stained for CD3, CD4, CD8, CD45RA and CD27 were sorted into four subsets. This CDR3 comprises 15 residues. V lost 5 bases to trimming and J lost 3 bases; unmatched junction nucleotides: 9. Germline CDR1 reads DFQATT; CDR2 reads SNEGSKA (reference sequence).

The source is a human donor in good health. The rearrangement links TRBV20-1 to TRBJ2-7; TRBD2 aligns across 11 bases. The source material was naive CD4+ T cells from blood. The CDR3 loop is CSALSTSGELYEQYF. CDR3 in DNA: TGCAGTGCTCTATCGACTAGCGGGGAACTCTACGAGCAGTACTTC.